The clone carrying this TCR beta chain occurred a few times. The CDR3 contains 15 residues. Germline assignment: CDR1 MNHEY and CDR2 SMNVEV (reference sequence). The germline V and J ends were trimmed by 8 bases and 6 bases, with 22 bases remaining between them. This sample stems from a study of blood T cell repertoires in COVID-19. Generated by immunoSEQ multiplex PCR, the TCRdb table keeps only in-frame clones and is missing some. The table has about 230,000 clones, approximately 88% seen once. Individuals drawn from some 25 US areas were about 18 to 89 years old. The sequencing input was PBMCs or T cells enriched from blood (not recorded which). The V and J genes are TRBV27 and TRBJ1-2, with D possibly TRBD1 on 6 matching bases. The TCR originated in a woman aged 35 to 49 with acute COVID-19. This CDR3 reads CASAAISRGIDGYTF. The CDR3 bases are TGTGCCAGCGCAGCGATCAGCAGGGGTATAGATGGCTACACCTTC.